Following are 7 T cell receptor beta chains from one sample sequenced in a study of PD-L1 blockade in urothelial cancer. This table comes from immunoSEQ multiplex PCR, and its TCRdb copy is limited to in-frame clones, with some not included. This table holds roughly 2,500 clones, 33% found once. Source: tumor tissue, taken before atezolizumab (anti-PD-L1) treatment. These TCRs come from a man in his 70s with urothelial cancer.

V usage is TRBV28 and J usage is TRBJ1-1; a possible D gene is TRBD1 (5 bases). Trimming took 7 bases from V and 2 from J, leaving 14 bases between them. The CDR3 loop spans 14 amino acids. CDR1 and CDR2 (germline): MDHEN, SYDVKM. The CDR3 loop is CASTAGTGNTEAFF. CDR3 nucleotide sequence: TGTGCCAGCACTGCCGGGACGGGAAACACTGAAGCTTTCTTT.

This chain uses TRBV28 with TRBJ2-7; D remains ambiguous. With 3 bases removed from V and 2 bases from J, the gap between germline ends came to 11 bases. CDR1 is MDHEN and CDR2 is SYDVKM in the germline V gene. The CDR3 runs 14 residues. The CDR3: CASSFGLGTYEQYF. The CDR3 nucleotides read TGTGCCAGCAGTTTCGGTTTAGGGACCTACGAGCAGTACTTC.

This clone is classed as medium-sized (0.01 to 0.1%). The rearrangement links TRBV11-3 to TRBJ1-2, with 9 bases matching TRBD1. Germline V gene sequence: CDR1 SGHNT, CDR2 YENEEA. This CDR3 region has 14 residues. The J segment lost 8 bases and the V segment lost 0 bases, leaving 4 bases of the junction unmatched. CDR3 nucleotides: TGTGCCAGCAGCTTAGATGACAGGGGGAGAGGCTACACCTTC. As protein: CASSLDDRGRGYTF.

The sample holds a few counts of this clone. The rearrangement uses TRBV5-1 and TRBJ2-7; 12 bases match TRBD1. Germline CDR1 and CDR2: SGHRS and YFSETQ. V trimming: 4 bases; J trimming: 4 bases; junction bases outside the gene matches: 6. The CDR3 is 15 residues long. The CDR3 DNA follows: TGCGCCAGCAGCATGGGACAGGGGGCCGTGTACGAGCAGTACTTC. Amino acids: CASSMGQGAVYEQYF.

In its sample, this clone was seen a few times. The chain combines TRBV6-8 with TRBJ2-1; 8 positions match TRBD2. CDR3 length: 20 residues. J lost 8 bases, V lost 7 bases, and 28 bases had no gene match. In germline, CDR1 is MNHGY, CDR2 SAAAGT. The CDR3 coding sequence is TGTGCCAGCAACCTAAGGGCGGCATACAGCGGGACTAGGACCGGGCATGAGCAGTTCTTC. Translated: CASNLRAAYSGTRTGHEQFF.

The chain couples TRBV6-8 to TRBJ1-3, with TRBD1 identical over 8 bases. The V gene end was trimmed by 4 bases and the J gene end by 0 bases; junction bases not matched to a gene: 5. The CDR3 consists of 16 residues. Germline CDR1 is MNHGY and CDR2 is SAAAGT. The DNA of the CDR3 is TGTGCCAGCAGTTCCTGGACAGGGAGCTCTGGAAACACCATATATTTT. This encodes CASSSWTGSSGNTIYF.

The chain uses TRBV29-1 and TRBJ1-1; possible D gene TRBD1, 5 bases. CDR3 length equals 12 residues. Germline values: CDR1 SQVTM, CDR2 ANQGSEA. V gave up 4 bases and J gave up 7 bases, with 13 bases separating them. The CDR3 nucleotides read TGCAGCGTTGGACAGAACGGTCTTGAAGCTTTCTTT. As protein: CSVGQNGLEAFF. Together with reference TRBV29-1 and TRBJ1-1, the CDR3 gives the full variable domain: SAVISQKPSRDICQRGTSLTIQCQVDSQVTMMFWYRQQPGQSLTLIATANQGSEATYESGFVIDKFPISRPNLTFSTLTVSNMSPEDSSIYLCSVGQNGLEAFFGQGTRLTVV.